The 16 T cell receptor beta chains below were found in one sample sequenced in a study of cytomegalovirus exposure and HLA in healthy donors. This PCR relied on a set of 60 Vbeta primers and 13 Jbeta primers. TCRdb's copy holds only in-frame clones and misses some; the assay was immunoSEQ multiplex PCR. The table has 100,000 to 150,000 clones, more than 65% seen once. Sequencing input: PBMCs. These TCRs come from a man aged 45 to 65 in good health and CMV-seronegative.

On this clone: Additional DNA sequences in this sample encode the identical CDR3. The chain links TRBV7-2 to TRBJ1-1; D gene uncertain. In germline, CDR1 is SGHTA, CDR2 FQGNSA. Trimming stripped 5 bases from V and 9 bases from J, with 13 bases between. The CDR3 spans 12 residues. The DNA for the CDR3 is TGTGCCAGCAGCCCTTCCGGGGTCCAAGCTTTCTTT. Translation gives CASSPSGVQAFF.

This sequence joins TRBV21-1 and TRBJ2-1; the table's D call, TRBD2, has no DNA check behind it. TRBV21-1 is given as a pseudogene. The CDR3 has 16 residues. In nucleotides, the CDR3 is TGTGCCAGCTCCATCCGGGGGGGCGTTGCTATCAATGAGCAGTTCTTC. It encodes CASSIRGGVAINEQFF.

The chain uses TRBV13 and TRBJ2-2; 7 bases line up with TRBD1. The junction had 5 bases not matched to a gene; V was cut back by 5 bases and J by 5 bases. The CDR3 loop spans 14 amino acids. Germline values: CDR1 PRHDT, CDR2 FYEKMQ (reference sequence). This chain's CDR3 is CASSEGQRTGELFF. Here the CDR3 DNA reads TGTGCCAGCAGCGAGGGACAGAGGACCGGGGAGCTGTTTTTT.

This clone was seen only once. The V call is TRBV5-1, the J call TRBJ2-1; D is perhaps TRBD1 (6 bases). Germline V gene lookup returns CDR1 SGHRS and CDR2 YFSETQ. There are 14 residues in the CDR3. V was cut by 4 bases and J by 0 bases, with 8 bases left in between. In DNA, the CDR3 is TGCGCCAGCAGCGACAGGCCCTCCTACAATGAGCAGTTCTTC. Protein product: CASSDRPSYNEQFF.

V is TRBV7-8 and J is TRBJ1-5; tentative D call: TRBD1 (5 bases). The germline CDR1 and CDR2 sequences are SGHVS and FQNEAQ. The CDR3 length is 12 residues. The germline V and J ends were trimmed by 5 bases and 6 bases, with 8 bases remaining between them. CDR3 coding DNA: TGTGCCAGCAGCGCTGACAGTCAGCCCCAGCATTTT. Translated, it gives CASSADSQPQHF.

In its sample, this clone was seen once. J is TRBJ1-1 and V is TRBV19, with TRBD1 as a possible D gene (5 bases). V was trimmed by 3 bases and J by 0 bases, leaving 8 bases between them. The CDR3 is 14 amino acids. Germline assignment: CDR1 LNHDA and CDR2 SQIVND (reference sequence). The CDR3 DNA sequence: TGTGCCAGTAGTATGGACACGCTGAACACTGAAGCTTTCTTT. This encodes CASSMDTLNTEAFF.

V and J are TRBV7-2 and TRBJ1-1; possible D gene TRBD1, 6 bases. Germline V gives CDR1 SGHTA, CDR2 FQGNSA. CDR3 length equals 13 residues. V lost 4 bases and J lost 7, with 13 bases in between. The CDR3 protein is CASSSQGGVEAFF. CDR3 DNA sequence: TGTGCCAGCAGCTCTCAAGGGGGGGTTGAAGCTTTCTTT.

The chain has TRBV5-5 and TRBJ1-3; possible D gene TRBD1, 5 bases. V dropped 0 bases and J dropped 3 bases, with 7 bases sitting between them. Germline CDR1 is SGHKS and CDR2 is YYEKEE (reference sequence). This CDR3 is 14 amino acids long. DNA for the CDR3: TGTGCCAGCAGCTTGGCGGACATTGGAAACACCATATATTTT. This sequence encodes CASSLADIGNTIYF.

In DNA form, the CDR3 reads TGTGCCAGCAGTGAACCCGGGACACCCGGCCATGAGCAGTTCTTC. As protein: CASSEPGTPGHEQFF. V gene TRBV25-1 combines with J gene TRBJ2-1; D is possibly TRBD1 (6 bases). The ends were cut back, 2 bases at V and 8 bases at J, with 16 bases in the middle. CDR1 is MGHDK, CDR2 SYGVNS, per germline. The CDR3 has 15 amino acids.

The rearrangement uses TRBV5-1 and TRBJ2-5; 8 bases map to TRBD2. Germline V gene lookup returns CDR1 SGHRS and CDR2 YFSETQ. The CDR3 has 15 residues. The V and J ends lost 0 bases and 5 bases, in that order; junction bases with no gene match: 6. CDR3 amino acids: CASSLEGGGPETQYF. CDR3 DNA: TGCGCCAGCAGCTTGGAGGGCGGGGGGCCGGAGACCCAGTACTTC.

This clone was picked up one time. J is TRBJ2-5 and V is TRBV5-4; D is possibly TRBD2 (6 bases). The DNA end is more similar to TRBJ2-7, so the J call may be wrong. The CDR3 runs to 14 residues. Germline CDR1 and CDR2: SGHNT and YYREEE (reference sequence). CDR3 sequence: CASSLGGVSYEQYF. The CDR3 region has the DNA TGTGCCAGCAGCTTGGGCGGGGTTTCCTACGAGCAGTACTTC.

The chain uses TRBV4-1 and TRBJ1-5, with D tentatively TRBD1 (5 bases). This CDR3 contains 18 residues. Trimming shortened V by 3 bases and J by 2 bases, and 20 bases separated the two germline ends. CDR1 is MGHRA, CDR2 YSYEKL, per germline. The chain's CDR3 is CASSHGTGGMGGNQPQHF. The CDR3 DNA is TGCGCCAGCAGCCATGGGACTGGAGGGATGGGGGGCAATCAGCCCCAGCATTTT.

The CDR3: CASSELGWASPLHF. As DNA, the CDR3 is TGTGCCAGCAGCGAACTCGGTTGGGCTTCACCCCTCCACTTT. J is TRBJ1-6 and V is TRBV7-8; no clear D gene. The germline V and J ends were trimmed by 5 bases and 9 bases, with 14 bases remaining between them. CDR3 length: 14 residues. The germline CDR1 and CDR2 sequences are SGHVS and FQNEAQ.

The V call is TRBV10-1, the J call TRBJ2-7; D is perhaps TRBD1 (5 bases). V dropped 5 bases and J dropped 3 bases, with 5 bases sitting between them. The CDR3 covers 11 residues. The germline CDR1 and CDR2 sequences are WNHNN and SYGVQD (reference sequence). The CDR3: CASSQGYEQYF. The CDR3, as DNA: TGCGCCAGCAGTCAGGGCTACGAGCAGTACTTC.

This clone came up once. The CDR3 reads CASSDAQGRTDTQYF. CDR3 nucleotides: TGTGCCAGCAGCGATGCCCAGGGGCGCACAGATACGCAGTATTTT. The chain couples TRBV28 to TRBJ2-3; a possible D gene is TRBD1 (6 bases). Trimming shortened V by 6 bases and J by 1 base, and 14 bases separated the two germline ends. Germline V gene lookup returns CDR1 MDHEN and CDR2 SYDVKM. This CDR3 region has 15 residues.

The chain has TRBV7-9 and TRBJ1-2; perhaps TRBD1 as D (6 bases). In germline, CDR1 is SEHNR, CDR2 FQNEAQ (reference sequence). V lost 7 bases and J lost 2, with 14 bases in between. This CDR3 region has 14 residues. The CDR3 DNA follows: TGTGCCAGCACCCCGGGGGGGCCAAACTATGGCTACACCTTC. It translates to CASTPGGPNYGYTF.